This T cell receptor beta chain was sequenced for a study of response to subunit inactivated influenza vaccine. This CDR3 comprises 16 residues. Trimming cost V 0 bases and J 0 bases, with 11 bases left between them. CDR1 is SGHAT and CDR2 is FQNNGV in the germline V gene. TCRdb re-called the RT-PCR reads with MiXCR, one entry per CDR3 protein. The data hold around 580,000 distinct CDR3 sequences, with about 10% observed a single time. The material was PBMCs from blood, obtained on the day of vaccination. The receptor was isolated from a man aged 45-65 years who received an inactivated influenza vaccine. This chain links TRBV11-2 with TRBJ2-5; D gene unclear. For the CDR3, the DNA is TGTGCCAGCAGCTTAGAGCCCCGCAGGTACCAAGAGACCCAGTACTTC. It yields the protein CASSLEPRRYQETQYF.